This is a list of T cell receptor beta chains from one sample in a study of T cells in Graves' hyperthyroidism and ophthalmopathy. TCRdb processed the multiplex PCR reads anew with MiXCR; each CDR3 protein has one entry. This table has fewer than 650,000 distinct CDR3 sequences, around 14% appearing once. Sequencing input: blood. The source is a woman between 18 and 29 years old with Graves' ophthalmopathy. The CDR3 runs from the conserved cysteine through the conserved F or W. The order of the fields is D gene, V gene, J gene, clone size, CDR3 protein, CDR3 DNA. A D gene is named only where the DNA matches it firmly. Size tells how often a clone was seen (once, few, many) or the class of an expanded clone, and some rows leave it out.

TRBD1	TRBV2	TRBJ1-5	.	CASKRGQAKPQHF	TGTGCCAGCAAGAGGGGACAGGCGAAGCCCCAGCATTTT
.	TRBV20-1	TRBJ2-7	few	CSASLETYEQYF	TGCAGTGCTAGTCTAGAAACCTACGAGCAGTACTTC
TRBD1	TRBV18	TRBJ1-1	many	CASSPQSTGGPTEAFF	TGTGCCAGCTCACCACAGTCGACAGGGGGTCCCACTGAAGCTTTCTTT
TRBD2	TRBV2	TRBJ2-1	.	CASSYSGTSGTNEQFF	TGTGCCAGCAGTTACTCCGGGACTAGCGGGACTAATGAGCAGTTCTTC
.	TRBV2	TRBJ1-1	many	CASSSGGGTEAFF	TGTGCCAGCAGCTCTGGGGGGGGAACTGAAGCTTTCTTT
.	TRBV7-9	TRBJ2-7	many	CASSPGAGSYEQYF	TGTGCCAGCAGCCCCGGGGCGGGATCGTACGAGCAGTACTTC
TRBD2	TRBV20-1	TRBJ2-1	many	CSASSSGRVGEQFF	TGCAGTGCTAGTTCTAGCGGGAGGGTGGGTGAGCAGTTCTTC
.	TRBV6-5	TRBJ2-7	few	CASSYSPLAANYEQYF	TGTGCCAGCAGTTACTCACCCTTAGCGGCTAACTACGAGCAGTACTTC
.	TRBV7-8	TRBJ2-7	.	CASSPGDGIEQYF	TGTGCCAGCAGCCCAGGGGATGGAATCGAGCAGTACTTC
TRBD1	TRBV20-1	TRBJ2-7	.	CSASRLSLDRVYEQYF	TGCAGTGCTAGCCGCCTATCCCTGGACAGGGTCTACGAGCAGTACTTC
TRBD1	TRBV20-1	TRBJ1-2	many	CSARDAWDRPLGGYTF	TGCAGTGCTAGAGATGCTTGGGACAGGCCGTTGGGGGGCTACACCTTC
TRBD2	TRBV5-1	TRBJ2-7	many	CASSTQRTSGREQYF	TGCGCCAGCAGCACACAGAGGACTAGCGGCCGCGAGCAGTACTTC
.	TRBV18	TRBJ2-5	many	CASSPEETQYF	TGTGCCAGCTCACCAGAAGAGACCCAGTACTTC
TRBD2	TRBV7-3	TRBJ2-2	many	CASSSGLAAGELFF	TGTGCCAGCAGCTCCGGACTAGCGGCCGGGGAGCTGTTTTTT
TRBD2	TRBV6-1	TRBJ2-2	.	CASGGTSDTGELFF	TGTGCCAGCGGAGGGACTAGCGATACCGGGGAGCTGTTTTTT
.	TRBV12-3/TRBV12-4	TRBJ1-2	.	CASSIALDHGYTF	TGTGCCAGCAGCATCGCACTGGATCATGGCTACACCTTC
.	TRBV7-3	TRBJ2-7	many	CASRPMDRDSYEQYF	TGTGCCAGCAGACCGATGGACAGAGATTCCTACGAGCAGTACTTC
TRBD1	TRBV4-2	TRBJ2-6	.	CASSQTGGFLGANVLTF	TGTGCCAGCAGCCAAACAGGGGGCTTTCTTGGGGCCAACGTCCTGACTTTC
TRBD1	TRBV10-3	TRBJ1-6	.	CAISDPGQGNSPLHF	TGTGCCATCAGTGACCCGGGACAGGGCAATTCACCCCTCCACTTT
.	TRBV30	TRBJ1-5	.	CAWSVTGAQPQHF	TGTGCCTGGAGTGTTACGGGAGCTCAGCCCCAGCATTTT